This T cell receptor beta chain was identified during a study of cytomegalovirus exposure and HLA in healthy donors. The primer mix had 60 Vbeta and 13 Jbeta primers. The data were produced by immunoSEQ multiplex PCR, yet TCRdb's version contains in-frame clones alone and is incomplete. The table shows about 120,000 clones, with around 80% occurring only once. Looked up from germline, CDR1 is WSHSY and CDR2 is SAAADI. V lost 6 bases to trimming and J lost 1 base; unmatched junction nucleotides: 4. This CDR3 spans 14 amino acids. Sequenced: PBMCs. The sequence derives from a woman aged 40 to 55 in good health and CMV-seropositive. This chain connects TRBV10-2 to TRBJ1-1; 8 bases are shared with TRBD1. The CDR3 nucleotides are TGCGCCAGCAGACAGGGGGGTAAGAACACTGAAGCTTTCTTT. Protein: CASRQGGKNTEAFF.